This entry is about one TCR beta chain. Its antigen remains unknown. This CDR3 spans 14 amino acids. V was pared by 6 bases and J by 3 bases, with 14 bases between. In germline, CDR1 is KGHSH, CDR2 LQKENI. The data derive from a study of T cell responses to AZD1222 COVID-19 vaccine. General study points: Baseline seropositivity occurred in only six AZD1222 recipients.

The data were produced by immunoSEQ multiplex PCR, yet TCRdb's version contains in-frame clones alone and is incomplete. The table has about 120,000 clones, approximately 90% seen once; the top ten hold 15%. The chain employs TRBV18 and TRBJ1-1, with D perhaps TRBD1 (6 bases). The source is an adult who received the AZD1222 COVID-19 vaccine. The sample here was peripheral blood, taken 28 days after the second AZD1222 dose. The CDR3 spells CASSTQGWDTEAFF. CDR3 bases: TGTGCCAGCTCCACCCAGGGGTGGGACACTGAAGCTTTCTTT.